The rows below give T cell receptor beta chains drawn from one sample of a study of immune heterogeneity within non-small cell lung tumors. One entry per CDR3 protein, called by TCRdb with MiXCR from the multiplex PCR reads. The sample carries approximately 31,000 distinct CDR3 sequences, around 28% recorded once. Sequencing input: lung tumor tissue. Receptors originate from a man aged 35 to 55 with non-small cell lung cancer. CDR3s include the opening cysteine and the closing phenylalanine or tryptophan. A D gene is named only where the DNA matches it firmly. Not every row has a clone size; where given, it reads once, few, many or a size class.

clone size	V gene	J gene	D gene	CDR3 length	CDR3 protein	CDR3 DNA
-	TRBV12-5	TRBJ2-4	-	13	CASGWGADGIQYF	TGTGCTAGTGGTTGGGGGGCTGACGGCATTCAGTACTTC
few	TRBV6-1	TRBJ2-1	-	15	CASSETGHLYNEQFF	TGTGCCAGCAGTGAAACGGGACACCTATACAATGAGCAGTTCTTC
many	TRBV24-1	TRBJ1-5	-	14	CATSDPPSNEPQHF	TGTGCCACCAGTGACCCACCATCCAACGAGCCCCAGCATTTT
-	TRBV7-9	TRBJ1-4	TRBD1	14	CASSSGQGVEKLFF	TGTGCCAGCAGCTCGGGACAGGGGGTCGAAAAACTGTTTTTT
-	TRBV20-1	TRBJ2-1	-	14	CSARRDTSSNERFF	TGCAGTGCTAGAAGGGACACCTCGTCCAATGAGCGGTTCTTC
-	TRBV30	TRBJ2-5	-	11	CARSVLETQYF	TGTGCCCGGAGTGTACTGGAGACCCAGTACTTC
many	TRBV3-1	TRBJ1-5	-	14	CASSPQGSGQPQHF	TGTGCCAGCAGCCCTCAGGGGTCAGGACAGCCCCAGCATTTT
-	TRBV6-6	TRBJ1-1	TRBD1	15	CASSYSRDRDTEAFF	TGTGCCAGCAGTTACTCCCGGGACAGGGACACTGAAGCTTTCTTT
few	TRBV7-2	TRBJ2-2	TRBD2	16	CASSLSGGRVSGELFF	TGTGCCAGCAGCTTATCTGGCGGGAGGGTCTCCGGGGAGCTGTTTTTT
-	TRBV4-1	TRBJ2-3	-	16	CASSQEGWRATDTQYF	TGCGCCAGCAGCCAAGAGGGGTGGCGGGCCACAGATACGCAGTATTTT
few	TRBV20-1	TRBJ1-6	TRBD1	13	CSASRGNNSPLHF	TGCAGTGCTAGCAGGGGGAATAATTCACCCCTCCACTTT
-	TRBV5-1	TRBJ2-5	TRBD1	15	CASSRDRGVSHTQYF	TGCGCCAGCAGCCGGGACAGGGGGGTCAGTCACACCCAGTACTTC
many	TRBV11-3	TRBJ1-3	-	15	CASSFRGGRGNTIYF	TGTGCCAGCAGCTTCCGCGGGGGCCGTGGAAACACCATATATTTT
-	TRBV6-1	TRBJ1-2	TRBD1	14	CASSADRGNYGYTF	TGTGCCAGCAGTGCGGACAGGGGGAACTATGGCTACACCTTC
medium-sized	TRBV2	TRBJ2-7	TRBD1	14	CASRVDRGKNEQYF	TGTGCCAGCAGAGTTGACAGGGGGAAAAACGAGCAGTACTTC
medium-sized	TRBV11-2	TRBJ1-2	-	13	CASSTPDGYGYTF	TGTGCCAGCAGCACACCCGACGGCTATGGCTACACCTTC
many	TRBV28	TRBJ2-7	-	12	CASNSPRYEQYF	TGTGCCAGCAACTCCCCGCGCTACGAGCAGTACTTC
many	TRBV5-1	TRBJ2-1	-	14	CASSLPKTNNEQFF	TGCGCCAGCAGCTTGCCTAAGACGAACAATGAGCAGTTCTTC
-	TRBV7-9	TRBJ1-2	TRBD1	14	CAGSLFPDRDGYTF	TGTGCCGGCAGCCTATTCCCTGACAGGGATGGCTACACCTTC
many	TRBV28	TRBJ1-5	TRBD1	21	CASSSILSLPGQAGANQPQHF	TGTGCCAGCAGTTCCATATTATCACTCCCCGGACAGGCAGGGGCAAATCAGCCCCAGCATTTT
-	TRBV6-4	TRBJ1-6	-	20	CASSDSWGPDGPSYNSPLHF	TGTGCCAGCAGTGACTCTTGGGGTCCGGACGGTCCTTCCTATAATTCACCCCTCCACTTT
-	TRBV11-3	TRBJ2-7	TRBD1	14	CARSPPGQGRKQYF	TGTGCCAGAAGCCCACCGGGACAGGGTAGGAAGCAGTACTTC
-	TRBV6-4	TRBJ1-1	-	14	CASSDSSRGTEPFF	TGTGCGAGCAGTGACTCTTCCAGGGGCACTGAACCTTTCTTT
-	TRBV24-1	TRBJ1-5	-	14	CATSPQGREAPQHF	TGTGCCACCAGTCCCCAAGGTCGGGAAGCACCCCAGCATTTT
few	TRBV7-9	TRBJ2-5	-	14	CASSLAQNQETQYF	TGTGCCAGCAGCCTGGCTCAGAACCAAGAGACCCAGTACTTC
few	TRBV4-3	TRBJ1-1	-	13	CASSQPGIYEAFF	TGCGCCAGCAGCCAACCCGGGATTTATGAAGCTTTCTTT
many	TRBV20-1	TRBJ1-1	-	11	CSALQNTEAFF	TGCAGTGCTCTACAGAACACTGAAGCTTTCTTT
few	TRBV4-2	TRBJ1-2	-	15	CASSQDQNSNYGYTF	TGTGCCAGCAGCCAAGACCAGAACTCTAACTATGGCTACACCTTC
-	TRBV20-1	TRBJ2-1	TRBD2	18	CSASSDGSGRSSCNEQFF	TGCAGTGCTAGTTCTGACGGTAGCGGGAGAAGTTCCTGCAATGAGCAGTTCTTC
medium-sized	TRBV20-1	TRBJ2-7	TRBD1	14	CSATGQGLSYEQYF	TGCAGTGCTACAGGACAGGGGTTGTCCTACGAGCAGTACTTC
many	TRBV27	TRBJ1-6	TRBD1	15	CASSLSDRGVSPLHF	TGTGCCAGCAGTTTGTCGGACAGGGGGGTTTCACCCCTCCACTTT
-	TRBV11-2	TRBJ1-1	-	13	CASSLNQQTEAFF	TGTGCCAGCAGCTTAAATCAGCAAACTGAAGCTTTCTTT
few	TRBV11-3	TRBJ2-5	-	14	CASSLSPGSETQYF	TGTGCCAGCAGCCTAAGCCCGGGTTCGGAGACCCAGTACTTC
-	TRBV4-2	TRBJ1-4	-	15	CASSQRRTEAEKLFF	TGTGCCAGCAGCCAAAGGAGGACAGAAGCTGAAAAACTGTTTTTT
many	TRBV6-4	TRBJ2-7	TRBD2	15	CASSDKAGVSYEQYF	TGTGCCAGCAGTGACAAGGCGGGAGTTTCCTACGAGCAGTACTTC
-	TRBV4-1	TRBJ1-2	TRBD1	16	CASSPNQGGWVNGYTF	TGCGCCAGCAGCCCCAACCAGGGGGGTTGGGTGAATGGCTACACCTTC
many	TRBV19	TRBJ2-3	-	13	CASSVGGVDTQYF	TGTGCCAGTAGTGTGGGAGGAGTAGATACGCAGTATTTT
-	TRBV3-1	TRBJ1-4	TRBD1	17	CASSRSPSTGGNEKLFF	TGTGCCAGCAGCCGCAGTCCTTCGACAGGGGGGAACGAAAAACTGTTTTTT
-	TRBV20-1	TRBJ2-7	-	15	CGARPEREGLWEQYF	TGCGGTGCTAGACCGGAGCGAGAGGGACTCTGGGAGCAGTACTTC
many	TRBV27	TRBJ1-5	-	16	CASSFTGTTSNQPQHF	TGTGCCAGCAGTTTCACCGGGACAACCTCAAATCAGCCCCAGCATTTT
many	TRBV6-2/TRBV6-3	TRBJ2-3	TRBD2	17	CASSIPLGAGAPHTQYF	TGTGCCAGCAGTATCCCCCTGGGAGCGGGGGCCCCACATACGCAGTATTTT
few	TRBV10-3	TRBJ2-1	TRBD2	16	CAISESGLASYNEQFF	TGTGCCATCAGTGAGTCGGGACTAGCCTCCTACAATGAGCAGTTCTTC
-	TRBV11-2	TRBJ1-5	TRBD1	17	CASRTTNRDRGNQPQHF	TGTGCCAGCAGAACCACTAACCGGGACAGGGGAAATCAGCCCCAGCATTTT
-	TRBV12-3/TRBV12-4	TRBJ2-1	TRBD2	15	CASSPLAGCKNEQFF	TGTGCCAGCAGTCCACTAGCGGGATGTAAAAATGAGCAGTTCTTC
many	TRBV6-1	TRBJ2-7	-	11	CASHGSYEQYF	TGTGCCAGTCATGGTAGCTACGAGCAGTACTTC
-	TRBV7-2	TRBJ2-7	TRBD2	16	CASSPRTSGVSHEQYF	TGTGCCAGCAGCCCTAGGACTAGCGGCGTGTCACACGAGCAGTACTTC
-	TRBV24-1	TRBJ2-5	TRBD2	19	CATSDTSGTSGRSRETQYF	TGTGCCACCAGTGATACTTCTGGGACTAGCGGGAGATCGAGGGAGACCCAGTACTTC
many	TRBV6-1	TRBJ1-1	-	14	CASSGGGMKYEAFF	TGTGCCAGCAGTGGCGGGGGGATGAAGTATGAAGCTTTCTTT
many	TRBV6-5	TRBJ2-7	-	18	CASSYSPIRAGHHYEQYF	TGTGCCAGCAGTTACTCGCCTATCCGGGCGGGACATCACTACGAGCAGTACTTC